These 30 T cell receptor beta chains share one sample of origin, sequenced in a study of vaccination effects on CD4 cells after COVID-19 (dated by TCRdb to 2022 to 2024). In the ViraFEST assay, PBMC were stimulated with viral peptide pools, and TCR sequencing was then used to find antigen-specific CD4+ T cell clonotypes based on their expansion. After approximately 11 days of culture, CD4+ T cells were isolated with the EasySep CD4+ T cell isolation kit. Each participant got two doses of an mRNA SARS-CoV-2 vaccine, either BNT162b2 or mRNA-1273. These receptors lack a known antigen. The receptor library was made with the immunoSEQ multiplex PCR assay. TCRdb holds this immuneACCESS table with in-frame rearrangements only. Some clones are missing; in checked studies, unresolved V genes explain under half, and the rest has no known cause. The sample table contains 35,000 to 40,000 clones; only one count was recorded for around four fifths of them. Roughly 2% of the sample is taken by the ten largest.

Sequenced material: CD4+ T cells from PBMCs cultured with HCoV-NL63 spike peptides, taken after COVID-19 vaccination. The sample's cell subset or site label, decoded: HCoV-NL63 spike overlapping peptide pool stimulation. Receptors originate from a human donor who received a COVID-19 vaccine. Some clones in this sample may be carry-over from other donors' samples.

There are a few counts of this clone. The rearrangement links TRBV3-1 (or the pseudogene TRBV3-2) to TRBJ1-6; D gene ambiguous. V was trimmed by 4 bases and J by 8 bases, leaving 12 bases between them. The CDR3 totals 14 residues. Germline assignment: CDR1 LGHDT and CDR2 YNNKEL (reference sequence). CDR3 bases: TGTGCCAGCAGCCTCCCCCTGGTTCATTCACCCCTCCACTTT. This translates into CASSLPLVHSPLHF.

The CDR3, as DNA: TGTGCCACCGCGGACAGGGTGCCAGATACGCAGTATTTT. Translated, it gives CATADRVPDTQYF. The rearrangement links TRBV6-5 to TRBJ2-3; 8 bases are shared with TRBD1. Trimming at V came to 10 bases and at J to 4 bases, leaving 7 bases not matched to a gene. This CDR3 comprises 13 residues. Germline assignment: CDR1 MNHEY and CDR2 SVGAGI.

The chain links TRBV6-5 to TRBJ1-5; D is unclear. Trimming shortened V by 7 bases and J by 0 bases, and 4 bases separated the two germline ends. CDR1 and CDR2 (germline): MNHEY, SVGAGI. The CDR3 has 12 residues. This chain's CDR3 is CASTSSNQPQHF. CDR3 coding DNA: TGTGCCAGCACTAGTAGCAATCAGCCCCAGCATTTT.

The CDR3, as DNA: TGTGCCAGCAGCCGACAGATAGGAACAGATACGCAGTATTTT. Translating it yields CASSRQIGTDTQYF. The genes are TRBV7-3 and TRBJ2-3; a weak D match, TRBD1 (5 bases). Germline CDR1 SGHTA, CDR2 FQGTGA. V was pared by 5 bases and J by 3 bases, with 12 bases between. There are 14 residues in the CDR3.

The rearrangement uses TRBV6-5 and TRBJ2-2; no clear D. This CDR3 is built from 15 residues. The V and J ends lost 5 bases and 0 bases respectively, with 10 bases between them. CDR1 is MNHEY and CDR2 is SVGAGI in the germline V gene. The CDR3 protein is CASSPFATNTGELFF. For the CDR3, the DNA is TGTGCCAGCAGTCCCTTTGCAACGAACACCGGGGAGCTGTTTTTT.

The V call is TRBV6-1, the J call TRBJ2-7; 8 bases align to TRBD1. The trim removed 2 bases at V and 1 base at J, leaving 4 bases unmatched. Germline CDR1 reads MNHNS; CDR2 reads SASEGT. This CDR3 comprises 15 residues. CDR3 DNA sequence: TGTGCCAGCAGTGAATACAGGGGGATGTCCTACGAGCAGTACGTC. It specifies CASSEYRGMSYEQYV.

The V and J genes are TRBV5-1 and TRBJ2-3, with 10 positions matching TRBD2. Trimming at V came to 0 bases and at J to 1 base, leaving 2 bases not matched to a gene. The germline V gene encodes CDR1 SGHRS and CDR2 YFSETQ. This CDR3 comprises 16 residues. Here the CDR3 reads CASSLEAGGGTDTQYF. The CDR3 nucleotides read TGCGCCAGCAGCTTGGAAGCGGGGGGGGGCACAGATACGCAGTATTTT. Filled out from reference TRBV5-1 and TRBJ2-3, the complete variable domain reads KAGVTQTPRYLIKTRGQQVTLSCSPISGHRSVSWYQQTPGQGLQFLFEYFSETQRNKGNFPGRFSGRQFSNSRSEMNVSTLELGDSALYLCASSLEAGGGTDTQYFGPGTRLTVL.

This chain uses TRBV18 with TRBJ2-7; maybe TRBD1 (5 bases). Trimming cost V 2 bases and J 2 bases, with 7 bases left between them. This CDR3 comprises 13 residues. Germline CDR1 and CDR2: KGHSH and LQKENI. CDR3 bases: TGTGCCAGCTCACCAGGCAGGGCCTACGAGCAGTACGTC. Residues: CASSPGRAYEQYV.

This rearrangement joins TRBV5-1 to TRBJ1-1; unclear D gene. Trimming pared 1 base from V and 6 bases from J, leaving 10 bases between. CDR1 is SGHRS, CDR2 YFSETQ, per germline. There are 13 residues in the CDR3. CDR3 region: CASSLIPEAEAFF. The CDR3 bases are TGCGCCAGCAGCTTGATCCCCGAGGCTGAAGCTTTCTTT.

This rearrangement joins TRBV6-4 to TRBJ1-2, with D perhaps matching TRBD1 (5 bases). The CDR3 spans 13 residues. V lost 2 bases, J lost 5 bases, and 9 bases lay in between. CDR1 MRHNA and CDR2 SNTAGT come from the germline V gene. The CDR3 DNA sequence: TGTGCCAGCAGTGACGGGACGGTATATGGCTACACCTTC. This gives the protein CASSDGTVYGYTF.

The CDR3 protein is CAISGGSAYNEQFF. The CDR3 DNA follows: TGTGCCATCAGTGGAGGTTCAGCCTACAATGAGCAGTTCTTC. The chain couples TRBV10-3 to TRBJ2-1, with unresolved D. V was clipped by 4 bases and J by 2 bases, with 9 bases between them. CDR1 is ENHRY and CDR2 is SYGVKD in the germline V gene. This CDR3 region has 14 residues.

The chain combines TRBV2 with TRBJ2-3; 11 bases align to TRBD1. Per germline, CDR1 SNHLY and CDR2 FYNNEI. This CDR3 comprises 13 residues. Germline trimming cut 6 bases from V and 14 bases from J; bases unmatched to any gene: 10. Written as DNA, the CDR3 is TGTGCCAGCAGGGATTTCACCGGGACAGGGGGGTATTTT. Protein product: CASRDFTGTGGYF.

This clone was observed a few times. CDR3 region: CASSQIPMNEKLFF. CDR3 nucleotides: TGTGCCAGCAGCCAAATCCCCATGAATGAAAAACTGTTTTTT. V is TRBV3-1 (or the pseudogene TRBV3-2) and J is TRBJ1-4, with no clear D. The CDR3 runs to 14 residues. Germline V lookup: CDR1 LGHDT, CDR2 YNNKEL (reference sequence). V lost 2 bases, J lost 5 bases, and 9 bases lay in between.

This clone was detected only a few times. V usage is TRBV29-1 and J usage is TRBJ2-7, with D perhaps TRBD1 (6 bases). The germline gives CDR1 SQVTM, CDR2 ANQGSEA. Trimming took 6 bases from V and 0 from J, leaving 15 bases between them. This CDR3 has 14 amino acids. The CDR3 is CSVDGTIRSYEQYV. The CDR3 DNA reads TGCAGCGTCGATGGGACAATCCGCTCCTACGAGCAGTACGTC.

The J gene is TRBJ2-5, the V gene TRBV3-1 (or the pseudogene TRBV3-2); D might be TRBD1 (5 bases). The V gene lost 1 base and the J gene lost 5 bases, with 11 bases spanning the gap. There are 14 residues in the CDR3. The germline V gene encodes CDR1 LGHDT and CDR2 YNNKEL (reference sequence). The CDR3 sequence is CASSQGQGLETQYF. In nucleotides, the CDR3 is TGTGCCAGCAGCCAAGGGCAGGGCCTGGAGACCCAGTACTTC.

V is TRBV29-1 and J is TRBJ1-1; 8 positions agree with TRBD1. The CDR3 totals 11 residues. Germline values: CDR1 SQVTM, CDR2 ANQGSEA. V lost 8 bases and J lost 10; bases outside the gene matches: 9. The CDR3 region is CSPYQGAGAFF. CDR3 nucleotide sequence: TGCAGCCCCTACCAGGGGGCGGGAGCTTTCTTT.

The chain combines TRBV24-1 with TRBJ2-3; unclear D gene. Germline values: CDR1 KGHDR, CDR2 SFDVKD. The V end lost 0 bases, the J end lost 0 bases, and 3 bases lay between the germline ends. The length of the CDR3 is 14 residues. The CDR3 coding sequence is TGTGCCACCAGTGATTTGGGCAGCACAGATACGCAGTATTTT. Its translation is CATSDLGSTDTQYF.

The chain is built from TRBV19 and TRBJ2-2; 7 bases are a match to TRBD2. CDR1 and CDR2 (germline): LNHDA, SQIVND (reference sequence). The CDR3 contains 14 residues. V gave up 5 bases and J gave up 3 bases; unmatched junction bases: 3. The CDR3 coding sequence is TGTGCCAGTAGTCGGGACTATTACACCGGGGAGCTGTTTTTT. It specifies CASSRDYYTGELFF.

This rearrangement joins TRBV2 to TRBJ1-6, with 8 positions matching TRBD1. Germline CDR1 is SNHLY and CDR2 is FYNNEI. V shed 8 bases, J shed 6 bases, and the junction held 6 bases outside the gene matches. The CDR3 has 14 amino acids. CDR3 nucleotides: TGTGCCAGCTCCAGTCAGGGGGCTAATTCACCCCTCCACTTT. It codes for CASSSQGANSPLHF.

This clone was seen once. This chain uses TRBV4-3 with TRBJ2-1; D is uncertain. Trimming removed 0 bases from V and 8 bases from J, with 8 bases in between. Germline V lookup: CDR1 LGHNA, CDR2 YSLEER. The CDR3 is made up of 13 amino acids. The CDR3 region has the DNA TGCGCCAGCAGCCAAGAAGTTCTTTATGAGCAGTTCTTC. Amino acid sequence: CASSQEVLYEQFF.

This chain links TRBV7-8 with TRBJ1-5; D perhaps matches TRBD1 (5 bases). Germline CDR1 SGHVS, CDR2 FQNEAQ. The CDR3 is 13 amino acids. The V gene lost 1 base and the J gene lost 7 bases, with 8 bases spanning the gap. The CDR3 coding sequence is TGTGCCAGCAGCTTAGGGCAGGGCCAGCCCCAGCATTTT. Translated: CASSLGQGQPQHF.

The rearrangement joins TRBV7-8 to TRBJ1-1; D perhaps matches TRBD1 (6 bases). The CDR3 consists of 14 residues. Germline V gene sequence: CDR1 SGHVS, CDR2 FQNEAQ. Between the trimmed V and J ends, which lost 0 bases and 4 bases, there was a span of 9 bases. This CDR3 reads CASSLALRGTEAFF. Here the CDR3 DNA reads TGTGCCAGCAGCTTAGCGCTCAGGGGCACTGAAGCTTTCTTT.

This sequence joins TRBV10-3 and TRBJ2-3, with 13 bases matching TRBD2. Germline assignment: CDR1 ENHRY and CDR2 SYGVKD. V was pared by 7 bases and J by 6 bases, with 10 bases of the junction left unmatched. The CDR3 consists of 16 residues. The CDR3 DNA is TGTGCCATCAAGAGGACTAGCGGGGGCGTGGTGGATACGCAGTATTTT. Protein: CAIKRTSGGVVDTQYF.

The rearrangement joins TRBV6-2 or TRBV6-3 to TRBJ2-2, with a possible D match to TRBD2 (6 bases). Germline CDR1 is MNHEY and CDR2 is SVGEGT. Between the trimmed V and J ends, which lost 0 bases and 0 bases, there was a span of 14 bases. The CDR3 spans 18 residues. CDR3 sequence reads: CASSYSFQRATNTGELFF. DNA for the CDR3: TGTGCCAGCAGTTACTCGTTCCAGCGGGCCACGAACACCGGGGAGCTGTTTTTT.

This chain joins TRBV19 and TRBJ2-2, with 8 bases identical to TRBD1. The J segment lost 1 base and the V segment lost 5 bases, leaving 6 bases of the junction unmatched. The CDR3 runs to 16 residues. The germline gives CDR1 LNHDA, CDR2 SQIVND (reference sequence). The CDR3 region is CASSSIGQGNTGELFF. CDR3 sequence (DNA): TGTGCCAGTAGTTCGATCGGACAGGGGAACACCGGGGAGCTGTTTTTT.

The V call is TRBV19, the J call TRBJ2-3; D perhaps matches TRBD1 (8 bases). The germline V gene encodes CDR1 LNHDA and CDR2 SQIVND (reference sequence). The CDR3 is made up of 15 amino acids. The V gene lost 5 bases and the J gene lost 4 bases, with 16 bases spanning the gap. CDR3 sequence (DNA): TGTGCCAGTAGTGGTCGAACAGGGGGGGCAGATACGCAGTATTTT. Translation: CASSGRTGGADTQYF.

V and J are TRBV3-1 (or the pseudogene TRBV3-2) and TRBJ2-7; D gene uncertain. In germline, CDR1 is LGHDT, CDR2 YNNKEL (reference sequence). V lost 0 bases and J 0 bases, leaving 15 bases between the germline ends. This CDR3 is built from 17 residues. Here the CDR3 DNA reads TGTGCCAGCAGCCAAGAAATAATAGGGATGATCTCCTACGAGCAGTACGTC. Translation gives CASSQEIIGMISYEQYV.

The V call is TRBV21-1, the J call TRBJ1-5. TRBV21-1 is a listed pseudogene. The CDR3 loop spans 17 amino acids. The CDR3 spells CASSKAWTERGNQPQHF. The CDR3 DNA sequence: TGTGCCAGCAGCAAAGCGTGGACCGAGAGGGGCAATCAGCCCCAGCATTTT.

This clone was seen just once. V usage is TRBV7-2 and J usage is TRBJ1-2, with D perhaps matching TRBD1 (5 bases). V lost 1 base to trimming and J lost 0 bases, with 9 bases between them. This CDR3 is built from 15 residues. Germline CDR1 reads SGHTA; CDR2 reads FQGNSA. The CDR3, as DNA: TGTGCCAGCAGCTTAGGACAGCCTCCTAACTATGGCTACACCTTC. This gives the protein CASSLGQPPNYGYTF.

J is TRBJ1-1 and V is TRBV13; D is unclear. There are 15 residues in the CDR3. V dropped 1 base and J dropped 4 bases, with 13 bases sitting between them. Germline V gene lookup returns CDR1 PRHDT and CDR2 FYEKMQ (reference sequence). The CDR3 sequence is CASSLEGKGGTEAFF. Here the CDR3 DNA reads TGTGCCAGCAGCTTAGAAGGTAAGGGCGGCACTGAAGCTTTCTTT.